This TCR beta chain came from a study of blood T cells in healthy people across ages. On this clonotype: The germline gene is not matched at one end of the junction; a read error may be the cause.

The CDR3 totals 16 residues. Per germline, CDR1 MDHEN and CDR2 SYDVKM. It was with a sample-barcoded 5' primer and a J-beta primer mix that a second PCR of about 6 to 11 cycles was run. A tag from a template-switch adaptor with 12 random nucleotides marked each cDNA molecule. TCRdb re-called the 5' RACE reads through MiXCR, storing one row per CDR3 protein. This table has some 1,800,000 distinct CDR3 sequences, 39% appearing once. The clonotype was recovered from a human donor in good health. This chain links TRBV28 with TRBJ2-1, with 12 bases lining up with TRBD1. Sequences were obtained from blood. Here the CDR3 reads CASTLIRDRGRNEQFF. CDR3 nucleotides: TGTGCTAGCACCCTCATCCGGGACAGGGGGCGAAATGAGCAGTTCTTC.